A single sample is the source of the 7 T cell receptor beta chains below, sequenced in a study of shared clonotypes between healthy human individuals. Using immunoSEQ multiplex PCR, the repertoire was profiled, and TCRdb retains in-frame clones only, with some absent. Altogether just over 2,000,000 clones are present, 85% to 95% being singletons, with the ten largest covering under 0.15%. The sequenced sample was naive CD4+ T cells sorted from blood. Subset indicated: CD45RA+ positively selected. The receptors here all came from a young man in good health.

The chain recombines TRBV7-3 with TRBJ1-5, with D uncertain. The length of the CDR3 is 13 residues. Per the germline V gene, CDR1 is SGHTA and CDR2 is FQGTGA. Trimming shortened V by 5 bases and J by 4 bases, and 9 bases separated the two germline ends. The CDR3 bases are TGTGCCAGCAGCATGGACCAAAATCAGCCCCAGCATTTT. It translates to CASSMDQNQPQHF.

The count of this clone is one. The CDR3 region is CASSHVQGTQYF. CDR3 DNA sequence: TGTGCCAGCAGTCACGTCCAGGGGACCCAGTACTTC. V is TRBV25-1 and J is TRBJ2-5; the D gene is possibly TRBD1 (5 bases). The CDR3 is made up of 12 amino acids. Germline loops: CDR1 MGHDK, CDR2 SYGVNS. The V and J ends lost 5 bases and 7 bases respectively, with 11 bases between them. The full variable domain, with the rest looked up from reference TRBV25-1 and TRBJ2-5, is EADIYQTPRYLVIGTGKKITLECSQTMGHDKMYWYQQDPGMELHLIHYSYGVNSTEKGDLSSESTVSRIRTEHFPLTLESARPSHTSQYLCASSHVQGTQYFGPGTRLLVL.

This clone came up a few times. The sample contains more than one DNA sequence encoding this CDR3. Here the CDR3 DNA reads TGCAGTGCTAACAGAAACACTGAAGCTTTCTTT. Translated: CSANRNTEAFF. The J gene is TRBJ1-1, the V gene TRBV20-1; unclear D gene. The germline CDR1 and CDR2 sequences are DFQATT and SNEGSKA (reference sequence). Trimming removed 4 bases at V and 2 bases at J, with 5 bases between. CDR3 size: 11 residues.

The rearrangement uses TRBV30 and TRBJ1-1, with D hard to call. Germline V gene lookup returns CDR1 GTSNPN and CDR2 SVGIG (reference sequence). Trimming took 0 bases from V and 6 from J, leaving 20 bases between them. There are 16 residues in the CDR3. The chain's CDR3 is CAWSVGWRRLTPEAFF. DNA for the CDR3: TGTGCCTGGAGTGTAGGTTGGCGGAGACTGACGCCTGAAGCTTTCTTT.

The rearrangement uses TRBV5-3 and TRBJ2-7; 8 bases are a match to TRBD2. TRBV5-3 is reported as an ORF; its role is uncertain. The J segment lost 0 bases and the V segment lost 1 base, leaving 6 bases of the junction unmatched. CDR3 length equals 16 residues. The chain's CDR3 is CARSLIRGGISYEQYF. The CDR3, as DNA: TGTGCCAGAAGCTTGATCCGCGGGGGGATCTCCTACGAGCAGTACTTC.

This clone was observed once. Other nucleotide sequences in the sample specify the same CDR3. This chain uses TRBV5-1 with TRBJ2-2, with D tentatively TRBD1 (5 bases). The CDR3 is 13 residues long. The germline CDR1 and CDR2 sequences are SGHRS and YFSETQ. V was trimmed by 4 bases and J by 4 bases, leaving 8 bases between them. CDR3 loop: CASSPGSTGELFF. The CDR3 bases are TGCGCCAGCAGCCCAGGGTCCACCGGGGAGCTGTTTTTT.

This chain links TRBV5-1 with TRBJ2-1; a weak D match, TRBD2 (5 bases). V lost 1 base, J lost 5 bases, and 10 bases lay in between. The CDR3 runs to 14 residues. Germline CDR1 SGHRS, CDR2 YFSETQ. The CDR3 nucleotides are TGCGCCAGCAGCTTGCAGCGGACCGACAATGAGCAGTTCTTC. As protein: CASSLQRTDNEQFF. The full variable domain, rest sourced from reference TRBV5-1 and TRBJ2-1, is KAGVTQTPRYLIKTRGQQVTLSCSPISGHRSVSWYQQTPGQGLQFLFEYFSETQRNKGNFPGRFSGRQFSNSRSEMNVSTLELGDSALYLCASSLQRTDNEQFFGPGTRLTVL.